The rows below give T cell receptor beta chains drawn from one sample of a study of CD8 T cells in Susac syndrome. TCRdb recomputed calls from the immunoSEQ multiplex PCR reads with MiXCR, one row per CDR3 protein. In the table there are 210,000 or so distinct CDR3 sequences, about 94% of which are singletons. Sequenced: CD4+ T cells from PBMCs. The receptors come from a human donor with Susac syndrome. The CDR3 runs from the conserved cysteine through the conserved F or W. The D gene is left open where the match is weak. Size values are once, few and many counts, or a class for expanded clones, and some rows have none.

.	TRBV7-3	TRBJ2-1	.	CASSINSYNEQFF	TGTGCCAGCAGCATTAACTCCTACAATGAGCAGTTCTTC
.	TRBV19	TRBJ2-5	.	CASRTGSFGETQYF	TGTGCCAGTAGAACAGGGAGCTTTGGAGAGACCCAGTACTTC
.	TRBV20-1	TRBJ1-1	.	CSARGMGGGTEAFF	TGCAGTGCTAGGGGGATGGGGGGGGGCACTGAAGCTTTCTTT
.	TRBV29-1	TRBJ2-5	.	CSVEGVGKFEETQYF	TGCAGCGTTGAAGGTGTAGGGAAATTCGAGGAGACCCAGTACTTC
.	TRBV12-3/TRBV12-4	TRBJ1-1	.	CASSLLVANTEAFF	TGTGCCAGCAGTTTACTCGTGGCGAACACTGAAGCTTTCTTT
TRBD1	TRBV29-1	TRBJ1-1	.	CSVVRGQGTEAFF	TGCAGCGTTGTAAGGGGGCAGGGAACTGAAGCTTTCTTT
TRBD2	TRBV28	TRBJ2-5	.	CASRQGLNTGTQYF	TGTGCCAGCCGGCAGGGACTAAATACGGGGACCCAGTACTTC
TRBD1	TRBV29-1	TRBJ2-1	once	CSVDKTGIDNEQFF	TGCAGCGTCGACAAGACAGGGATCGACAATGAGCAGTTCTTC
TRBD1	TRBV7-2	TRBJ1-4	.	CASSQQGQGEKLFF	TGTGCCAGCAGCCAACAGGGACAGGGGGAAAAACTGTTTTTT
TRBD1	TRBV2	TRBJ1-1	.	CASQGVGDTEAFF	TGTGCCAGCCAGGGGGTGGGAGACACTGAAGCTTTCTTT
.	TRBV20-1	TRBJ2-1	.	CSARDPGTLDFF	TGCAGTGCTAGAGATCCCGGGACTCTTGATTTCTTC
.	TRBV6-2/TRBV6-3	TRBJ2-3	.	CASSYLKKDTQYF	TGTGCCAGCAGTTACCTTAAGAAAGATACGCAGTATTTT
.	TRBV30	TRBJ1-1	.	CAWSALGAPRGNTEAFF	TGTGCCTGGAGTGCCTTAGGGGCCCCCCGAGGGAACACTGAAGCTTTCTTT
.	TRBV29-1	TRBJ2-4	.	CSAASSENIQYF	TGCAGCGCCGCGAGTTCAGAAAACATTCAGTACTTC
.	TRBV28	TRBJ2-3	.	CASSQPRGPSTDTQYF	TGTGCCAGCAGTCAACCCCGGGGCCCTAGCACAGATACGCAGTATTTT